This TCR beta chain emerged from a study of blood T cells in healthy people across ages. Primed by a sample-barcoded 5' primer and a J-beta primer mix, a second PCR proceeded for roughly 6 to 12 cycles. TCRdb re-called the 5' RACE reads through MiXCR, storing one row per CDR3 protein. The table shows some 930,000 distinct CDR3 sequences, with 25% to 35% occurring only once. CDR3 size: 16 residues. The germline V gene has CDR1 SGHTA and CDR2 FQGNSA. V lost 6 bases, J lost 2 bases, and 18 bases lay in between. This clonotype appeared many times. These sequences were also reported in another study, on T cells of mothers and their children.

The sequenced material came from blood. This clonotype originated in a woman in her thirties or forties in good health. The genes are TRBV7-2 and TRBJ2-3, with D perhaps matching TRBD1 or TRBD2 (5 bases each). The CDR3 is CASSWTGAPPTDTQYF. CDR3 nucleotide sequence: TGTGCCAGCAGTTGGACCGGGGCTCCCCCCACAGATACGCAGTATTTT.